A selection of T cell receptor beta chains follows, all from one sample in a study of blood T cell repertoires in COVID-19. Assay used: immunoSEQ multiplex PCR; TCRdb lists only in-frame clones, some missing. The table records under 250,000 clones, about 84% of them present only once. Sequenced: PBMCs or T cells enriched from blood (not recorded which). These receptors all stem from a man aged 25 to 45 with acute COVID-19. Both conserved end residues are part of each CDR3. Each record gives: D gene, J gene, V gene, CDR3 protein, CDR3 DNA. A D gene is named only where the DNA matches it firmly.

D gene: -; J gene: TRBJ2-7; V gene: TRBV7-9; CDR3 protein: CASSSPLSYEQYF; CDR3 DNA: TGTGCCAGCAGCTCTCCCCTTTCCTACGAGCAGTACTTC
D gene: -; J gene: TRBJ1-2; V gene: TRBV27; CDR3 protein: CASHGTVGGYGYTF; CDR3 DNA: TGTGCCAGCCACGGGACGGTGGGAGGCTATGGCTACACCTTC
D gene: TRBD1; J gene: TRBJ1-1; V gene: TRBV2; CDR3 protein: CASTHETGMAFF; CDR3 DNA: TGTGCCAGCACGCACGAGACAGGGATGGCTTTCTTT
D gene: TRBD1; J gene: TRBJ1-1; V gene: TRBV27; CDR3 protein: CASSRTGANTEAFF; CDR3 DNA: TGTGCCAGCAGCAGGACAGGGGCGAACACTGAAGCTTTCTTT
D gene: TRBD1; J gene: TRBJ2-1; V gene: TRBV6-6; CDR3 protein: CASGSSPGQGRDEQFF; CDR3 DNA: TGTGCCAGCGGGAGCTCCCCGGGACAGGGGAGGGATGAGCAGTTCTTC
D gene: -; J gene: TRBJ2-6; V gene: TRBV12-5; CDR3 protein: CASGLAGGAGANVLTF; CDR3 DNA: TGTGCTAGTGGTTTGGCAGGAGGGGCTGGGGCCAACGTCCTGACTTTC
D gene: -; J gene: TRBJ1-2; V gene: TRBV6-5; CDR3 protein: CASSYSRGGYYGYTF; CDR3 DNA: TGTGCCAGCAGTTACTCAAGGGGTGGGTACTATGGCTACACCTTC
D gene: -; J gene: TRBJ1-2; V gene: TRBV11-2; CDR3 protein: CASGWPSKDKPYGYTF; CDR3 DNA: TGTGCCAGCGGATGGCCCTCCAAGGACAAGCCCTATGGCTACACCTTC
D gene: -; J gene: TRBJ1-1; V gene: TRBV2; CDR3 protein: CASQVDGVNTEAFF; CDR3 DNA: TGTGCCAGCCAAGTGGACGGGGTGAACACTGAAGCTTTCTTT
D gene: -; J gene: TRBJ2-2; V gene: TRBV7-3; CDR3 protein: CASRFTGTNTGELFF; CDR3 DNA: TGTGCCAGCAGGTTCACGGGGACGAACACCGGGGAGCTGTTTTTT